This T cell receptor beta chain was obtained from a study of cytomegalovirus exposure and HLA in healthy donors. The study, taken as a whole, reports: In vitro assays verified that a few CMV-associated chains recognized CMV antigens specifically. In a later analysis, at a false discovery rate of 0.05, 15,000 to 20,000 TCR beta sequences matched HLA alleles.

The PCR made use of 60 Vbeta and 13 Jbeta primers. Clones were read by immunoSEQ multiplex PCR, and TCRdb kept only the in-frame ones, dropping some. The data hold some 150,000 clones, with less than 85% observed a single time. About this clone itself: The antigen remains unidentified.

Germline V gene sequence: CDR1 MNHEY, CDR2 SVGAGI. The CDR3 has 14 residues. This clonotype was sampled from a man in his fifties in good health and CMV-seropositive. Source material: PBMCs. The rearrangement links TRBV6-5 to TRBJ2-5, with 7 bases fitting TRBD2. The J call is doubtful: the DNA matches TRBJ2-7 better. The CDR3 coding sequence is TGTGCCAGCAGTAACGGACTAGTATGGAACGAGCAGTACTTC. Translated, it gives CASSNGLVWNEQYF.